This TCR beta chain was identified during a study of vaccination effects on CD4 cells after COVID-19. Study-level information: Each participant was administered two doses of either the BNT162b2 or the mRNA-1273 vaccine.

As for this clone: Antigen: not known.

Antigen-specific CD4+ T cells were expanded with viral peptide pools in the ViraFEST assay before sequencing. Cells that had been cultured for 10 days were the source of isolated CD4+ T cells. Among the vaccine recipients, none had a prior SARS-CoV-2 infection, and nucleocapsid antibodies were negative. A half-volume exchange with IL-2 medium occurred on days 3 and 7. Study findings and constraints: A shortage of convalescent patients and an absence of early post-infection timepoints characterized the study. Marked clonal contraction was seen in infection- and vaccine-induced clones late after vaccination.

Germline V gene data show CDR1 as SNHLY and CDR2 as FYNNEI. This CDR3 is built from 16 residues. V lost 3 bases and J lost 4, with 16 bases in between. The table came from immunoSEQ multiplex PCR; TCRdb's copy has only in-frame clones and leaves some out. The sample records fewer than 30,000 clones, 72% being singletons. The V and J genes are TRBV2 and TRBJ2-1; D remains unclear. The specimen was CD4+ T cells from PBMCs cultured with SARS-CoV-2 spike peptides, collected before COVID-19 vaccination. This sequence was found in a human donor who received a COVID-19 vaccine. The chain's CDR3 is CASSESEDLEYNEQFF. CDR3 coding DNA: TGTGCCAGCAGTGAGAGTGAGGACCTAGAGTACAATGAGCAGTTCTTC.